This entry concerns a single T cell receptor beta chain. The data are from a study of blood T cell repertoires in COVID-19. About the research overall: Some COVID-19 samples were acute and others convalescent; all came from the United States, Italy and Spain. PBMCs, B-cell-depleted T cells, or T cells were the source of the cDNA or gDNA that made up the material.

Under the authors' procedure: The authors estimated nucleated cell counts from reference gene primer amplification. The repertoire was sequenced with immunoSEQ multiplex PCR; TCRdb's copy has only in-frame clones and lacks some. V and J calls and clone size follow that table, whereas D and trimming were derived from the DNA. The sample consists of about 190,000 clones, around 79% of them appearing once. From germline, CDR1 is SQVTM and CDR2 ANQGSEA. The V and J ends lost 2 bases and 9 bases respectively, with 11 bases between them. The CDR3 length is 12 residues. The rearrangement joins TRBV29-1 to TRBJ2-1; D call uncertain. The sample taken for sequencing was peripheral blood. This receptor was identified in a woman aged 50 to 65 with acute or convalescent COVID-19. Here the CDR3 reads CSVELVRGEQFF. CDR3 DNA: TGCAGCGTTGAACTAGTTAGAGGTGAGCAGTTCTTC.